Below, 8 T cell receptor beta chains from the same sample are listed, as sequenced in a study of blood T cells in healthy people across ages (dated by TCRdb to the mid-2010s). The library was built by means of 5' RACE. Sequencing took place on an Illumina HiSeq 2500. A second PCR of roughly 7 to 11 cycles was performed with a sample-barcoded 5' primer and a J-beta primer mix. Starting from the raw public reads, TCRdb applied fastp trimming at Q25, assembled clones with MiXCR and retained in-frame beta chains. Rows matching on CDR3 protein sequence are summarized as one entry with the most common DNA and genes. This sample has 600,000 to 1,000,000 distinct CDR3 sequences in its table, and roughly 60% of those were observed once. The top ten hold over 20% of the sample. Material for sequencing was blood. These TCRs come from a man aged 30 to 45 in good health.

This chain uses TRBV4-1 with TRBJ2-5; D gene unclear. The better agreement between TRBJ2-4 and the DNA end casts doubt on the J call. Germline V CDR1 and CDR2: MGHRA, YSYEKL. The CDR3 consists of 14 residues. In DNA, the CDR3 is TGCGCCAGCAGCCAGATCCACACGGAAAACATTCAGTACTTC. The encoded protein is CASSQIHTENIQYF.

This clonotype was seen only a few times. The chain is built from TRBV6-1 and TRBJ2-1; TRBD2 matches at 13 bases. Looked up from germline, CDR1 is MNHNS and CDR2 is SASEGT. Trimming took 1 base from V and 15 from J; bases not matched to a gene: 9. The CDR3 runs 15 residues. CDR3 amino acids: CASSEDTSGGAPAFF. CDR3 bases: TGTGCCAGCAGTGAAGACACTAGCGGGGGGGCCCCAGCGTTCTTC.

The gene calls are TRBV5-1 and TRBJ2-7; weak D call: TRBD1 (6 bases). The V end lost 6 bases, the J end lost 5 bases, and 15 bases lay between the germline ends. The length of the CDR3 is 13 residues. CDR1 and CDR2 from the germline V gene are SGHRS and YFSETQ. CDR3 in DNA: TGCGCCAGCAAGAGGGACACCGGCGACGAGCAGTACTTC. Its translation: CASKRDTGDEQYF.

Note on this clonotype: A much larger clone differs by one base, so this may be a read error. The rearrangement joins TRBV7-2 to TRBJ2-7; D gene ambiguous. There are 11 residues in the CDR3. Trimming took 5 bases from V and 5 from J, leaving 7 bases between them. Germline V CDR1 and CDR2: SGHTA, FQGNSA. The CDR3 DNA follows: TGTGCCAGCAGCCGGGCGGACGAGCAGTACTTC. It translates to CASSRADEQYF.

The V gene is TRBV7-2, the J gene TRBJ2-4; tentatively, D is TRBD2 (6 bases). The CDR3 runs 14 residues. Deletions cut 6 bases from V and 2 bases from J, with 11 bases between. Germline CDR1 and CDR2: SGHTA and FQGNSA. The chain's CDR3 is CASSLGGSKNIQYF. In DNA, the CDR3 is TGTGCCAGCAGTCTCGGGGGATCCAAAAACATTCAGTACTTC.

In this sample, this clonotype turned up a few times. The J gene is TRBJ2-1, the V gene TRBV19, with D perhaps TRBD1 or TRBD2 (6 bases each). V was shortened by 7 bases and J by 6 bases, with 19 bases between the two germline ends. This CDR3 spans 15 amino acids. Per the germline V gene, CDR1 is LNHDA and CDR2 is SQIVND (reference sequence). In DNA, the CDR3 is TGTGCCAGTACCATATTGGGGGGCCCCGTCAATGAGCAGTTCTTC. This codes for CASTILGGPVNEQFF.

Notes on this clonotype: This may come from a read error, since a much larger clone is one base off. J is TRBJ2-5 and V is TRBV29-1; D is perhaps TRBD1 (5 bases). Trimming pared 3 bases from V and 4 bases from J, leaving 12 bases between. The CDR3 contains 13 residues. Per germline, CDR1 SQVTM and CDR2 ANQGSEA. CDR3 in amino acids: CSVDVGRGETQYF. The DNA for the CDR3 is TGCAGCGTTGACGTGGGGCGCGGAGAGACCCAGTACTTC.

The gene calls are TRBV27 and TRBJ2-4, with TRBD2 identical over 9 bases. The CDR3 totals 15 residues. The germline CDR1 and CDR2 sequences are MNHEY and SMNVEV (reference sequence). J gave up 13 bases and V 2 bases, and 12 bases lay outside the gene matches. The CDR3 bases are TGTGCCAGCAGTTTAGTTGCGGGGGGGCCTTGGGAGCAGTACTTC. Translated, it gives CASSLVAGGPWEQYF.